What follows describes a single TCR beta chain. Antigen specificity is unknown. The record originates from a study of radiotherapy plus CTLA-4 blockade in lung cancer. At the level of the study: With approximately 30% of patients having disease control, objective responses were seen in approximately 17%.

The repertoire was sequenced with immunoSEQ multiplex PCR; TCRdb's copy has only in-frame clones and lacks some. The table records 25,000 to 30,000 clones, 77% of them present only once. Study observations and caveats: Early clonal dynamics of blood T cells, together with interferon-beta, were reported as the best response predictor. TCR clones of tumor origin grew in blood after radiotherapy plus ipilimumab.

This material consisted of peripheral blood, taken from a patient treated with radiotherapy plus ipilimumab. This TCR came from a human donor with non-small cell lung cancer that progressed on radiotherapy plus ipilimumab.

The CDR3 spells CASSPGPLNTDQAFF. CDR3 DNA: TGTGCCAGCTCACCAGGGCCGCTAAACACAGATCAAGCTTTCTTT. This chain uses TRBV18 with TRBJ1-1; D gene uncertain. Trimming stripped 2 bases from V and 9 bases from J, with 19 bases between. The germline V gene encodes CDR1 KGHSH and CDR2 LQKENI. The length of the CDR3 is 15 residues.